This TCR beta chain was sequenced for a study of blood T cells in healthy people across ages. In regard to this clonotype: Its antigen is unidentified.

Extraction yielded at least 5 micrograms of total RNA per sample. Using a J-beta primer mix together with a sample-barcoded 5' primer, a second PCR was run for roughly 7 to 11 cycles. Samples each returned at least 2.5 million CDR3-containing paired-end reads. TCRdb re-derived calls from the 5' RACE reads in MiXCR, one entry per CDR3 protein. Of around 2 million distinct CDR3 sequences listed, roughly two fifths were seen once; the top ten hold 23%. General study points: As age increased, TCR beta diversity per million T cells fell in a roughly linear fashion.

The clonotype was recovered from a human donor in good health. Material for sequencing was blood.

The CDR3: CASSYNRGLANIQYF. Here the CDR3 DNA reads TGTGCCAGCAGTTACAACAGGGGGTTGGCGAACATTCAGTACTTC. The chain joins TRBV5-7 to TRBJ2-4, with 8 nucleotides matching TRBD1. TRBV5-7 belongs to the ORF category, with a function that is uncertain. The CDR3 spans 15 residues. V was pared by 5 bases and J by 7 bases, with 11 bases of the junction left unmatched.